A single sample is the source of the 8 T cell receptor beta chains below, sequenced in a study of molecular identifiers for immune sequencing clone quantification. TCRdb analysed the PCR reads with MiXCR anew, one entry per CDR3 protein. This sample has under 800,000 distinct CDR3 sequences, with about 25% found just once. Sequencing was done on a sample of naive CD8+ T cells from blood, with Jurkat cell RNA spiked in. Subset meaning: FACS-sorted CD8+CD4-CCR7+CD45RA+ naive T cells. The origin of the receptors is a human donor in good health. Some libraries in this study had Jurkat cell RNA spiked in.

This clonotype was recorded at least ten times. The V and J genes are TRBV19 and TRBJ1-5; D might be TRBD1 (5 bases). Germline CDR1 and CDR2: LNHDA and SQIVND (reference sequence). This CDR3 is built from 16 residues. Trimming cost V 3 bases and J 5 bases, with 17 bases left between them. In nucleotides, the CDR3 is TGTGCCAGTAGTATCCCCCCACCTGACAGCTATCAGCCCCAGCATTTT. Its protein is CASSIPPPDSYQPQHF.

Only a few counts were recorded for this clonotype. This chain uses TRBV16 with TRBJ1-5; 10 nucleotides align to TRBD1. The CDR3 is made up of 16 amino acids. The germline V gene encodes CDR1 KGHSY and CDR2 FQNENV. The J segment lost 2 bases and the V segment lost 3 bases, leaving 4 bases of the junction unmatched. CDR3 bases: TGTGCCAGCAGCCACGGGGGGACAGGGGGCAATCAGCCCCAGCATTTT. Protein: CASSHGGTGGNQPQHF.

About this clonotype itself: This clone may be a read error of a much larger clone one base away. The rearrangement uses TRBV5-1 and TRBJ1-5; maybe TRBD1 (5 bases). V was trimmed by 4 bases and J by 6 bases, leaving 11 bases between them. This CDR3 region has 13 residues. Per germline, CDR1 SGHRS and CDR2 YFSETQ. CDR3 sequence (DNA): TGCGCCAGCAGCCCTGACGGGGGTCAGCCCCAGCATTTT. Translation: CASSPDGGQPQHF.

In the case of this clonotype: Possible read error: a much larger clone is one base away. The chain's CDR3 is CASGISDRAETQYF. The CDR3 nucleotides read TGTGCTAGTGGCATATCGGACAGGGCAGAGACCCAGTACTTC. The chain links TRBV12-5 to TRBJ2-5; 8 bases match TRBD1. The CDR3 contains 14 residues. Germline CDR1 reads LGHNT; CDR2 reads FRNRAP. Trimming took 6 bases from V and 4 from J; bases not matched to a gene: 7.

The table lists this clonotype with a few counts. The CDR3 nucleotides read TGTGCCAGTAGGTCCTGGGGAGATAGCAATCAGCCCCAGCATTTT. It specifies CASRSWGDSNQPQHF. The chain combines TRBV19 with TRBJ1-5; no clear D. This CDR3 is 15 amino acids long. V was clipped by 6 bases and J by 0 bases, with 12 bases between them. Germline V gene data show CDR1 as LNHDA and CDR2 as SQIVND (reference sequence). Based on the CDR3 plus reference TRBV19 and TRBJ1-5, the full variable domain is DGGITQSPKYLFRKEGQNVTLSCEQNLNHDAMYWYRQDPGQGLRLIYYSQIVNDFQKGDIAEGYSVSREKKESFPLTVTSAQKNPTAFYLCASRSWGDSNQPQHFGDGTRLSIL.

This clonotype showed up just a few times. The DNA of the CDR3 is TGTGCCAGCAGTTCCGGGAATGACGAGCAGTACTTC. This translates into CASSSGNDEQYF. V is TRBV27 and J is TRBJ2-7, with D tentatively TRBD2 (5 bases). Germline assignment: CDR1 MNHEY and CDR2 SMNVEV (reference sequence). V lost 4 bases to trimming and J lost 5 bases, with 9 bases between them. The CDR3 is made up of 12 amino acids.

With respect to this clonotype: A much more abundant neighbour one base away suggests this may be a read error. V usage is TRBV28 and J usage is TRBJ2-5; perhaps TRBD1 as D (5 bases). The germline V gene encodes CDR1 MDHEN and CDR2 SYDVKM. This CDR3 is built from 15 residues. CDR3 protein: CASSLWQGSQETLYF. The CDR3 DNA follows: TGTGCCAGCAGTTTATGGCAGGGCAGCCAAGAGACCCTGTACTTC.

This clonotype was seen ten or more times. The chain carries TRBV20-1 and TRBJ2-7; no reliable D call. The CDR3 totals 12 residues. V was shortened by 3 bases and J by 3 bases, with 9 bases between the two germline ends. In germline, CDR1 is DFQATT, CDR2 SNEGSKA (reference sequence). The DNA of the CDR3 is TGCAGTGCTAGGTTCTCTGGCTACGAGCAGTACTTC. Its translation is CSARFSGYEQYF.